This TCR beta chain stems from a study of cytomegalovirus exposure and HLA in healthy donors. Study results and caveats: Among the CMV-associated chains, a few were confirmed in vitro as specific for CMV antigens.

With regard to this clone: The antigen is unknown.

With 60 Vbeta and 13 Jbeta primers, the PCR was carried out. Sequencing used immunoSEQ multiplex PCR; TCRdb keeps in-frame clones, though not all of them. The ten top clones account for 0.65% to 0.75%, within a sample of 180,000 or so clones. The material sequenced was PBMCs. The source of this sequence is a boy aged 5-17 years in good health and CMV-seronegative.

The CDR3 sequence is CASSQASGGRYNEQFF. Written as DNA, the CDR3 is TGCGCCAGCAGCCAAGCTAGCGGGGGCCGTTACAATGAGCAGTTCTTC. J is TRBJ2-1 and V is TRBV4-1; 10 positions agree with TRBD2. Trimming at V came to 1 base and at J to 4 bases, leaving 4 bases not matched to a gene. Germline V gene lookup returns CDR1 MGHRA and CDR2 YSYEKL. The CDR3 is 16 amino acids.